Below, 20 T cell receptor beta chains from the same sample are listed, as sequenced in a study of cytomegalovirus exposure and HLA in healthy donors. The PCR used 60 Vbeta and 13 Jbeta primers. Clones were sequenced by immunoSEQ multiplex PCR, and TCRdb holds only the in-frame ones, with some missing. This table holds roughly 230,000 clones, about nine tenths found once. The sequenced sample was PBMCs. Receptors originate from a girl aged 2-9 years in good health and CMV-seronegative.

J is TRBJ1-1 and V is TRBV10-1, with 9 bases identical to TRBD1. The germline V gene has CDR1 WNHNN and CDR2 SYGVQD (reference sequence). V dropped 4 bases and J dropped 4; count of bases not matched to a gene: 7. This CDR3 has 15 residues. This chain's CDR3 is CASSGHPGQGTEAFF. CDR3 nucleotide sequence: TGCGCCAGCAGTGGCCACCCGGGACAGGGCACTGAAGCTTTCTTT.

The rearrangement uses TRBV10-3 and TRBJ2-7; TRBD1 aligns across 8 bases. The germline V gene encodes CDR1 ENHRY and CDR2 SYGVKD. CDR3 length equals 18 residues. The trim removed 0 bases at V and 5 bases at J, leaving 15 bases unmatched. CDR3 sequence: CAISESRSRGGQVDEQYF. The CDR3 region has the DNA TGTGCCATCAGTGAGTCGAGATCTCGTGGGGGACAGGTCGACGAGCAGTACTTC.

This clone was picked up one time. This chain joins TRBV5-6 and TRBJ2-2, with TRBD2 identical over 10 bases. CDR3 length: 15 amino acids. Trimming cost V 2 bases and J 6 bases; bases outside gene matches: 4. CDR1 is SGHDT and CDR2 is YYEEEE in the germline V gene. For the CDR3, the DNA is TGTGCCAGCAGCTTTGGCCTAGCGGGGGCCGGGGAGCTGTTTTTT. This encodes CASSFGLAGAGELFF.

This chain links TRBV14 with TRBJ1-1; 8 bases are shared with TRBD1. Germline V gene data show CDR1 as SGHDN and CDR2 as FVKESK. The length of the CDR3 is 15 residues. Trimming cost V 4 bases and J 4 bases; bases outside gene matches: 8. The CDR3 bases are TGTGCCAGCAGCCCCTCTCAGGGGGCCGGCACTGAAGCTTTCTTT. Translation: CASSPSQGAGTEAFF.

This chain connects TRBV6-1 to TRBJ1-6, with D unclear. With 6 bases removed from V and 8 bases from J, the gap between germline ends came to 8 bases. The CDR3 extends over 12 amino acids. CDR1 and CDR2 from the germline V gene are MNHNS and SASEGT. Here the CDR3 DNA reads TGTGCCAGCAGACTGCGTTATTCACCCCTCCACTTT. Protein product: CASRLRYSPLHF.

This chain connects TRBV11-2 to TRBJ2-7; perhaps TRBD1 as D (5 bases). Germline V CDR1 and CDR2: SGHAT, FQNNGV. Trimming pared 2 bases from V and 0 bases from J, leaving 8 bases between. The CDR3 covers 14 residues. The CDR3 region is CASSLNTGSYEQYF. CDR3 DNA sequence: TGTGCCAGCAGCTTAAATACAGGCTCCTACGAGCAGTACTTC.

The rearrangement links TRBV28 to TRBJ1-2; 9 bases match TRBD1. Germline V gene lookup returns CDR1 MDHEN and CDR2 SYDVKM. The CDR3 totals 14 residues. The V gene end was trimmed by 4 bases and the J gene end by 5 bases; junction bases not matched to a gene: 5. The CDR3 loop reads CASSYIDRGYGYTF. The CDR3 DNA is TGTGCCAGCAGTTACATCGACAGGGGGTATGGCTACACCTTC.

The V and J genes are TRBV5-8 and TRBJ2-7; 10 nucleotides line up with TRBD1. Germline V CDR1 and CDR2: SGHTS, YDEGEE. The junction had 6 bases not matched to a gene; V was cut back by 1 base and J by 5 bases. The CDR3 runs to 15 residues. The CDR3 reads CASSLHLTGGHEQYF. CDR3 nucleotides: TGTGCCAGCAGCTTGCACTTGACAGGGGGCCACGAGCAGTACTTC.

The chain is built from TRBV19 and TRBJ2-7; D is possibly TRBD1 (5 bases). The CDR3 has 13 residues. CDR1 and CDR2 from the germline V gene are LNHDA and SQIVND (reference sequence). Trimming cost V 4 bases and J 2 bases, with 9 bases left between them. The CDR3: CASSKGVAYEQYF. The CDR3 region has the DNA TGTGCCAGTAGTAAAGGGGTTGCCTACGAGCAGTACTTC.

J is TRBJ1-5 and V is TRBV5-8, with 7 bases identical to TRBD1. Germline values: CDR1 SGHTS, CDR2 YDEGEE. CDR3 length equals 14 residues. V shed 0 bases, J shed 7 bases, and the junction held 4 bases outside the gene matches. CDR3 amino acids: CASSLARGIQPQHF. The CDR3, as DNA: TGTGCCAGCAGCTTGGCCAGGGGGATCCAGCCCCAGCATTTT.

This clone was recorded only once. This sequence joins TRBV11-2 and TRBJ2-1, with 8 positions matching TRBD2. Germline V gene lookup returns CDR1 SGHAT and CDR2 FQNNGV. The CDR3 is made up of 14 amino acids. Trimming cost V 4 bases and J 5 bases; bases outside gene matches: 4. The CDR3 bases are TGTGCCAGCAGCTATTTAGCGGGGAACAATGAGCAGTTCTTC. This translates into CASSYLAGNNEQFF. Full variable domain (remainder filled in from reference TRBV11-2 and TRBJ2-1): EAGVAQSPRYKIIEKRQSVAFWCNPISGHATLYWYQQILGQGPKLLIQFQNNGVVDDSQLPKDRFSAERLKGVDSTLKIQPAKLEDSAVYLCASSYLAGNNEQFFGPGTRLTVL.

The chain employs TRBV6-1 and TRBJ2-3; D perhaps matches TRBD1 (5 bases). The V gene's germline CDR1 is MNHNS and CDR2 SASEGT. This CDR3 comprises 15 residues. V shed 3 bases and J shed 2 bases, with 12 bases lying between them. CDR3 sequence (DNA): TGTGCCAGCAGTGACGCCGGACACCCCACAGATACGCAGTATTTT. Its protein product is CASSDAGHPTDTQYF.

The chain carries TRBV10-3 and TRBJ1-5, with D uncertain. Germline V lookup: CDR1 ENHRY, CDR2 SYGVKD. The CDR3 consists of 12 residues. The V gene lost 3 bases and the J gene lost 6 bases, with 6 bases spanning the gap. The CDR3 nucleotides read TGTGCCATCAGTGACAGTTTTCAGCCCCAGCATTTT. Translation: CAISDSFQPQHF.

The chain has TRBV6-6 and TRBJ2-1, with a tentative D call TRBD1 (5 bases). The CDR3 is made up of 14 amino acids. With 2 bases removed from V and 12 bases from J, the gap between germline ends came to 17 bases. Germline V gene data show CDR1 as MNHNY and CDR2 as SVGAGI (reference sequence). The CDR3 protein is CASSYPTQGARQFF. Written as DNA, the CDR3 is TGTGCCAGCAGTTACCCCACTCAGGGCGCCCGGCAGTTCTTC.

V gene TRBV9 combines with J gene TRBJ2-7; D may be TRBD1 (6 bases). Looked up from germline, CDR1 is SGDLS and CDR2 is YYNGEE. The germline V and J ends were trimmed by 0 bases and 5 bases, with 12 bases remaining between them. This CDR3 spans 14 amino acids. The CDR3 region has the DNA TGTGCCAGCAGCGTAGGTGCCAGGGGAAACGAGCAGTACTTC. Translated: CASSVGARGNEQYF.

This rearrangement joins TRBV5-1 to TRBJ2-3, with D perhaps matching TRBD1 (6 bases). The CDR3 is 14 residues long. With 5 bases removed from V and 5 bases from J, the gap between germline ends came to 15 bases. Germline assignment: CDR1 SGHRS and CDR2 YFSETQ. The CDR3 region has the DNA TGCGCCAGCAGACTGAGACTACAGGGAGATACGCAGTATTTT. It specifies CASRLRLQGDTQYF.

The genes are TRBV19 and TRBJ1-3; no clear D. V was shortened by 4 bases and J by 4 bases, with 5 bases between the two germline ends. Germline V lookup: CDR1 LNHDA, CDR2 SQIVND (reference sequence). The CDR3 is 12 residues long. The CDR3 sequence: CASSTTGNTIYF. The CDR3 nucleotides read TGTGCCAGTAGTACCACAGGAAACACCATATATTTT.

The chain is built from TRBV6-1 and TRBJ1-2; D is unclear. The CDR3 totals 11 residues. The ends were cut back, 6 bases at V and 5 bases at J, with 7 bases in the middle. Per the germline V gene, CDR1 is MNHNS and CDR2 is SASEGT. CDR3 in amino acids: CASRNWYGYTF. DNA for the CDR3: TGTGCCAGCAGGAACTGGTATGGCTACACCTTC.

The CDR3 sequence is CASSVTDTQYF. Here the CDR3 DNA reads TGTGCCAGCAGCGTAACAGATACGCAGTATTTT. J is TRBJ2-3 and V is TRBV5-4; D unclear. The CDR3 runs to 11 residues. The V end was cut by 4 bases, the J end by 3 bases, with 3 bases between. CDR1 is SGHNT, CDR2 YYREEE, per germline (reference sequence).

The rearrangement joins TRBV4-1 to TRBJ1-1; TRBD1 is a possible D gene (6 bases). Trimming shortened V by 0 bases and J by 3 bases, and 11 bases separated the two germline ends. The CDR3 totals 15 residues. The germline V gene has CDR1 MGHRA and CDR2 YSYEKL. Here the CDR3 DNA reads TGCGCCAGCAGCCAAGACCGGGACAAATACACTGAAGCTTTCTTT. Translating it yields CASSQDRDKYTEAFF.